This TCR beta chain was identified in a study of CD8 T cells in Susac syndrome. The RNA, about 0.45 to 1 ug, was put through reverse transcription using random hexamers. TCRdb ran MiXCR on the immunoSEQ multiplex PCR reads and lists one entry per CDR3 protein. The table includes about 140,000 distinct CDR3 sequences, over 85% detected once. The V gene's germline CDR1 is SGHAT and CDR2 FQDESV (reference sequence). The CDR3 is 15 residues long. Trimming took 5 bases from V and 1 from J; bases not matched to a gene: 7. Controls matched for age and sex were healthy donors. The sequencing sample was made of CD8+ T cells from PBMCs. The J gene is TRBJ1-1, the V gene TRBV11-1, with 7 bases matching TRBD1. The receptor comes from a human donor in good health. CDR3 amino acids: CASSAKRQGNTEAFF. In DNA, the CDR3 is TGTGCCAGCAGCGCGAAAAGACAGGGGAACACTGAAGCTTTCTTT. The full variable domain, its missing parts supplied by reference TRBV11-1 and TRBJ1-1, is EAEVAQSPRYKITEKSQAVAFWCDPISGHATLYWYRQILGQGPELLVQFQDESVVDDSQLPKDRFSAERLKGVDSTLKIQPAELGDSAMYLCASSAKRQGNTEAFFGQGTRLTVV.